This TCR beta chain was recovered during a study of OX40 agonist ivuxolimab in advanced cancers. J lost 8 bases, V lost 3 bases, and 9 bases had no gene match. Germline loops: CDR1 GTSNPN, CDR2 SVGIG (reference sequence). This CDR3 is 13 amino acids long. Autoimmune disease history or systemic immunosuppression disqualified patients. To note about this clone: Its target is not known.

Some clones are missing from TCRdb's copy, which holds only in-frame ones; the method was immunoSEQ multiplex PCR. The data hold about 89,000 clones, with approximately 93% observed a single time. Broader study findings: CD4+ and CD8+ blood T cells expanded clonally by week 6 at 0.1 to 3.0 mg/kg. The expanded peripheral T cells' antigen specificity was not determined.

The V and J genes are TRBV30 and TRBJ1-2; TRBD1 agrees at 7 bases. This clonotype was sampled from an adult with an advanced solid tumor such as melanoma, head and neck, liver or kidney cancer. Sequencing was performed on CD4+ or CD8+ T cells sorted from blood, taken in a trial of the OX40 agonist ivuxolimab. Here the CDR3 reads CAWSDRVVGGYTF. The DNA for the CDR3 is TGTGCCTGGAGCGACAGGGTAGTCGGCGGCTACACCTTC. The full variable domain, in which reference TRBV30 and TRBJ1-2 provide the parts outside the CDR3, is SQTIHQWPATLVQPVGSPLSLECTVEGTSNPNLYWYRQAAGRGLQLLFYSVGIGQISSEVPQNLSASRPQDRQFILSSKKLLLSDSGFYLCAWSDRVVGGYTFGSGTRLTVV.